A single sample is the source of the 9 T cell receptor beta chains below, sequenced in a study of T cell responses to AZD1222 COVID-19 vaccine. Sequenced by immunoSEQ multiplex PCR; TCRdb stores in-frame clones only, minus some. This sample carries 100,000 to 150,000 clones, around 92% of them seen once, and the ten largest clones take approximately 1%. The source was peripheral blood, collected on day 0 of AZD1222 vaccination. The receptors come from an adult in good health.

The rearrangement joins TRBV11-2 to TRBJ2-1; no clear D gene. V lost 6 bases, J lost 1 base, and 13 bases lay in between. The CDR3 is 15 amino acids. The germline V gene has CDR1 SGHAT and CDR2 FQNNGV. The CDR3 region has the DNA TGTGCCAGCAGTCAAGGGTCTTATTCCTACAATGAGCAGTTCTTC. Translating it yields CASSQGSYSYNEQFF.

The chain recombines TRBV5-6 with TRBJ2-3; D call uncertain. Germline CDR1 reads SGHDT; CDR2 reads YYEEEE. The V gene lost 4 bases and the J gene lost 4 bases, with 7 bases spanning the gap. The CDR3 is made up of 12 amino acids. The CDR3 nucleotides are TGTGCCAGCAGCCTTAGTGCAGATACGCAGTATTTT. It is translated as CASSLSADTQYF.

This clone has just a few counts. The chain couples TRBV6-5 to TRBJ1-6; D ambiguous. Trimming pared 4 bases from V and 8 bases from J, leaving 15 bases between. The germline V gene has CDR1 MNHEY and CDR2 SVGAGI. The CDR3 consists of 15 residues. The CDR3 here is CASSSPRQDYSPLHF. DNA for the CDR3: TGTGCCAGCAGTTCTCCCCGGCAGGACTATTCACCCCTCCACTTT.

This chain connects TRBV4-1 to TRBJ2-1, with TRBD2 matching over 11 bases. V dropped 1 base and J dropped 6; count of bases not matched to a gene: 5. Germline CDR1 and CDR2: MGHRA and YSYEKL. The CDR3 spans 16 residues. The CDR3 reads CASSQGLLAGVNEQFF. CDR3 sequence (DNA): TGCGCCAGCAGCCAAGGGTTACTAGCGGGAGTCAATGAGCAGTTCTTC.

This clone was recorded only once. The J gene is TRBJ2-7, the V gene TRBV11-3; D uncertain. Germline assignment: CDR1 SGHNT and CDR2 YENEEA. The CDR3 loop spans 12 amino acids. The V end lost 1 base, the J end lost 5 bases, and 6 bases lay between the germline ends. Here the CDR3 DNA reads TGTGCCAGCAGCTTAGGGTCCCACGAGCAGTACTTC. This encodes CASSLGSHEQYF.

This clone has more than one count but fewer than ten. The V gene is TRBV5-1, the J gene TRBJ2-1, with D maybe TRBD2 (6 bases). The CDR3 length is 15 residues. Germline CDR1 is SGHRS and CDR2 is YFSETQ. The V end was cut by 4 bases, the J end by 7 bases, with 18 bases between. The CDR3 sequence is CASSPIDGTQNEQFF. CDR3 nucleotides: TGCGCCAGCAGCCCTATCGACGGGACTCAAAATGAGCAGTTCTTC.

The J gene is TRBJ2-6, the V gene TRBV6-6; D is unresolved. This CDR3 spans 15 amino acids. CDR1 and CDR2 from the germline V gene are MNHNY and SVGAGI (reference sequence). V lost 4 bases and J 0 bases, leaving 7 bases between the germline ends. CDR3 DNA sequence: TGTGCCAGCAGTTTCGCTAGCTCTGGGGCCAACGTCCTGACTTTC. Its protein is CASSFASSGANVLTF.

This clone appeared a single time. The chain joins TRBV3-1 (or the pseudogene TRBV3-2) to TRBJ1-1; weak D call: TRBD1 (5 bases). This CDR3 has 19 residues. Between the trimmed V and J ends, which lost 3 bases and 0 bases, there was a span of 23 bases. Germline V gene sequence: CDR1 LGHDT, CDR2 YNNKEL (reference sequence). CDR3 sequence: CASSHSRGTARRMNTEAFF. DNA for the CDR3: TGTGCCAGCAGCCATTCCCGGGGCACAGCGCGACGAATGAACACTGAAGCTTTCTTT.

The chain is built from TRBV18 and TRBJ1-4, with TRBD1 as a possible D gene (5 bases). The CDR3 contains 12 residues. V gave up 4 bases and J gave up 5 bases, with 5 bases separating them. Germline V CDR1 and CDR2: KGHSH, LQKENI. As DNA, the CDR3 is TGTGCCAGCTCACAGGGGAATGAAAAACTGTTTTTT. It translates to CASSQGNEKLFF.